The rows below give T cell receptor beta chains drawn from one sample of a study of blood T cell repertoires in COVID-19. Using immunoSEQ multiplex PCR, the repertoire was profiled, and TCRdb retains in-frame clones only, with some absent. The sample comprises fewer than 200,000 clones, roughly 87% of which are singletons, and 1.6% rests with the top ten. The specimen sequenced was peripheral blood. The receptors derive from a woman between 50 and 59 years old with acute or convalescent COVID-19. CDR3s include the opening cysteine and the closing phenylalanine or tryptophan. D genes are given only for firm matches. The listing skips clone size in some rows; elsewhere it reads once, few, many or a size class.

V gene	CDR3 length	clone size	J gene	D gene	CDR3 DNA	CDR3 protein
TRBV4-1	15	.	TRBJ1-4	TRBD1	TGCGCCAGCAGCAATCTCGGGACAGGGAGCCAAAAACTGTTTTTT	CASSNLGTGSQKLFF
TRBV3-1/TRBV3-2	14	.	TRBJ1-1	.	TGTGCCAGCAACCGTGAGGTAGGCTCCCCTGAAGCTTTCTTT	CASNREVGSPEAFF
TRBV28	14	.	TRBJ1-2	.	TGTGCCAGCAGTTTAGACCATAGCGGAAGCGGCTACACCTTC	CASSLDHSGSGYTF
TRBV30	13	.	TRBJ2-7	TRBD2	TGTGCCTGGAGTGTCACTAGCGGGAGTGAGCAGTACTTC	CAWSVTSGSEQYF
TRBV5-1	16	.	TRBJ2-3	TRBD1	TGCGCCAGCAGCTTAGGGGACAGGGGGCTCACAGATACGCAGTATTTT	CASSLGDRGLTDTQYF
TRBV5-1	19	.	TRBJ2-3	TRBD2	TGCGCCAGCAGCGTTTTTGGGACTAGCGGTGATACTAGCACAGATACGCAGTATTTT	CASSVFGTSGDTSTDTQYF
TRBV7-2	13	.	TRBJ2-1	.	TGTGCCAGCAGCTCACAGCTTTACAATGAGCAGTTCTTC	CASSSQLYNEQFF
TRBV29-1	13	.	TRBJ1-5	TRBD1	TGCAGCGTTGAGGGGACAGTGGGTCAGCCCCAGCATTTT	CSVEGTVGQPQHF
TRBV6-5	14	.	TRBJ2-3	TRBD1	TGTGCCAGCAGTCGGGACAGGGTGGGGGATACGCAGTATTTT	CASSRDRVGDTQYF
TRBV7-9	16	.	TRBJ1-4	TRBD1	TGTGCCAGCAGCACCCCCGGACAGGGAGGTATAGAAAAACTGTTTTTT	CASSTPGQGGIEKLFF
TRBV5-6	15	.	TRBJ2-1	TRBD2	TGTGCCAGCAGCTTGCGACTAGCGGGAGAAAATGAGCAGTTCTTC	CASSLRLAGENEQFF
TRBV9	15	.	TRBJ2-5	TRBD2	TGTGCCAGCAGCGATGGGGGGGGACTGGCGCAGACCCAGTACTTC	CASSDGGGLAQTQYF
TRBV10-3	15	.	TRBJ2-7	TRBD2	TGTGCCATCAGTGATATTAGCGGGGGGGCCTACGAGCAGTACTTC	CAISDISGGAYEQYF
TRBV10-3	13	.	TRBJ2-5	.	TGTGCCACCCATCGAGAGAGGGCCGAGACCCAGTACTTC	CATHRERAETQYF
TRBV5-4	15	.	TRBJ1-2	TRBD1	TGTGCCAGCAGCTACCGGGACAGGTTCTACTATGGCTACACCTTC	CASSYRDRFYYGYTF
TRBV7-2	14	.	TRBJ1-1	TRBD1	TGTGCCAGCAGCTTTGGGACAGATCCCACTGAAGCTTTCTTT	CASSFGTDPTEAFF
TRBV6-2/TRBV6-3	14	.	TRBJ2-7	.	TGTGCCAGCAGTTACGCCAGGTTCCCCTACGAGCAGTACTTC	CASSYARFPYEQYF
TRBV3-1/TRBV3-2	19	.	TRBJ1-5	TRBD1	TGTGCCAGCAGCCACCCCACCCGGGACAGGGGGCCGTTAATCCAGCCCCAGCATTTT	CASSHPTRDRGPLIQPQHF
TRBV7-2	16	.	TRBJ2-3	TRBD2	TGTGCCAGCAGCTTAGATGGCGGGGGGAGCACAGATACGCAGTATTTT	CASSLDGGGSTDTQYF
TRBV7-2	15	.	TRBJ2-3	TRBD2	TGTGCCAGCAGCTCGCCTGGGACTAGCGGGGATACGCAGTATTTT	CASSSPGTSGDTQYF
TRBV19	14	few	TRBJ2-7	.	TGTGCCAGTAGTTTATCAGCGCCCCGGAACGAGCAGTACTTC	CASSLSAPRNEQYF
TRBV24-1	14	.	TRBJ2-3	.	TGTGCCACCAGTGCTAGCGTCGAGGGAGATACGCAGTATTTT	CATSASVEGDTQYF
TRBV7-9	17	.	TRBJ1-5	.	TGTGCCAGCAGCTTAGCCACATCAGGGCAGAGCAATCAGCCCCAGCATTTT	CASSLATSGQSNQPQHF
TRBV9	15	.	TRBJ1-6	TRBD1	TGTGCCAGCAGCGTAGGGACAGGGGATAATTCACCCCTCCACTTT	CASSVGTGDNSPLHF
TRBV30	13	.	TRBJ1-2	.	TGTGCCTGGAGCTCGGGACTGTACTATGGCTACACCTTC	CAWSSGLYYGYTF
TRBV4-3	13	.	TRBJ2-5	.	TGCGCCAGCAGCCAAGAAGCCGGGGAGACCCAGTACTTC	CASSQEAGETQYF
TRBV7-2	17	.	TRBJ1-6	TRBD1	TGTGCCAGCAGCTTAGTTTCCGGGACAGGGAATAATTCACCCCTCCACTTT	CASSLVSGTGNNSPLHF
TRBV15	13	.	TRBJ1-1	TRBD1	TGTGCCACCAGCAAGGGACAGACCGCTGAAGCTTTCTTT	CATSKGQTAEAFF
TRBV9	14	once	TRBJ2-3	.	TGTGCCAGCAGCGCTAACTCACTAGTAACCCCGCAGTATTTT	CASSANSLVTPQYF
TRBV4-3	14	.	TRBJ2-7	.	TGCGCCAGCAGCACGGACAGAGGGGCCTACGAGCAGTACTTC	CASSTDRGAYEQYF
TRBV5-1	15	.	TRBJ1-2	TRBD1	TGCGCCAGCAGCCTCGGACAGGGGCGGGACTATGGCTACACCTTC	CASSLGQGRDYGYTF
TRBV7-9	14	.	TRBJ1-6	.	TGTGCCAGCAGCCCCGGCAGGGAAGGTTCACCCCTCCACTTT	CASSPGREGSPLHF
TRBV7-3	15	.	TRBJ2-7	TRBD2	TGTGCCAGCAGTAGGAGCGGGGGGCTTGAAAACGAGCAGTACTTC	CASSRSGGLENEQYF
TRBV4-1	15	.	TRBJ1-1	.	TGCGCCAGCAGCCAAGATCTTACTTTACGCGCTGAAGCTTTCTTT	CASSQDLTLRAEAFF
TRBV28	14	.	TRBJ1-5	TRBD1	TGTGCCAGCCTTTCAGGGGGGCGTGAGGAGCCCCAGCATTTT	CASLSGGREEPQHF
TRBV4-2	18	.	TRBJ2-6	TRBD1	TGTGCCAGCAGCCAGGATGTGACAGGGGGCGGTGGGGCCAACGTCCTGACTTTC	CASSQDVTGGGGANVLTF
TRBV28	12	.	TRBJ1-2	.	TGTGCCAGCAGTTGGAGAGGAGGCGGCTACACCTTC	CASSWRGGGYTF
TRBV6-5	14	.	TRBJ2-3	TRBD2	TGTGCCAGCGGGGGCGGGAGGGCCGTAGATACGCAGTATTTT	CASGGGRAVDTQYF
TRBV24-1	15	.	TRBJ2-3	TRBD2	TGTGCCACCAGTGAAAGCGGGAGATTCCCAGATACGCAGTATTTT	CATSESGRFPDTQYF
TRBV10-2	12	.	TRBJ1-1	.	TGCGCCAGCAGTGAAGGAGGGACTGAAGCTTTCTTT	CASSEGGTEAFF
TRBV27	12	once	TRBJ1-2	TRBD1	TGTGCCAGCAGTACAAGGGACAGAGGCTACACCTTC	CASSTRDRGYTF
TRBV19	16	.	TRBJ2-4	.	TGTGCCAGTAGTATTGGACTACGACTAGCCAAAAACATTCAGTACTTC	CASSIGLRLAKNIQYF
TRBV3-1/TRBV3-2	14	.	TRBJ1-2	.	TGTGCCAGCAGCCAAGTTGCACAGGACTATGGCTACACCTTC	CASSQVAQDYGYTF
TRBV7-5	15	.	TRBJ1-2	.	TGTGTCAGAAGCCCTGGGACAGGGTATAACTATGGCTACACCTTC	CVRSPGTGYNYGYTF
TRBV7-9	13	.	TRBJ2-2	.	TGTGCCAGCAGCCGACTAGTGGCCGGGGAGCTGTTTTTT	CASSRLVAGELFF
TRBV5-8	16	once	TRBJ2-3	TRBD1	TGTGCCAGCAGCTTGATGGGACAGGGAGCCCCAGATACGCAGTATTTT	CASSLMGQGAPDTQYF
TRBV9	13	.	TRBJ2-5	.	TGTGCCAGCAGCGTAGGACCGGGGGAGACCCAGTACTTC	CASSVGPGETQYF
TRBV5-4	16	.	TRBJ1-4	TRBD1	TGTGCCAGCAGCTTGGCCGGGGCAGGGGGGAATGAAAAACTGTTTTTT	CASSLAGAGGNEKLFF
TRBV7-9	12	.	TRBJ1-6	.	TGTGCCAGCAGCTTAGCTTCCGCACCCCTCCACTTT	CASSLASAPLHF
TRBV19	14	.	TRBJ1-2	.	TGTGCCAGTAGGCCCGGAGGCAGTAACTATGGCTACACCTTC	CASRPGGSNYGYTF
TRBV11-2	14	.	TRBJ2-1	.	TGTGCCAGCAGCCCGTTGCGATCAAACAATGAGCAGTTCTTC	CASSPLRSNNEQFF